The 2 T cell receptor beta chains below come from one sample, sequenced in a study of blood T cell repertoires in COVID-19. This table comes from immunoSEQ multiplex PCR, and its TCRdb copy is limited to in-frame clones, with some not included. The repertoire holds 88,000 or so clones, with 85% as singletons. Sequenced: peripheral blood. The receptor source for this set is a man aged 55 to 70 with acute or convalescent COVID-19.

The CDR3 sequence is CASSYTRVETQYF. Written as DNA, the CDR3 is TGTGCCAGCAGTTATACACGTGTGGAGACCCAGTACTTC. This rearrangement joins TRBV6-5 to TRBJ2-5; D is unclear. Trimming stripped 3 bases from V and 5 bases from J, with 10 bases between. CDR1 is MNHEY, CDR2 SVGAGI, per germline. The CDR3 spans 13 residues.

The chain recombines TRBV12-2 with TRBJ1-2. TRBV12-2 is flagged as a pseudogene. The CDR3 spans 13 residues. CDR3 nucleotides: TGTGCAAGTCGCTTGTCCGGGGACTATGGCTACACCTTC. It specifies CASRLSGDYGYTF.